This T cell receptor (beta chain) comes out of a study of regulatory T cells in long-lasting Graves disease. Time point denoted: newly diagnosed GD, antithyroid drugs for less than 3 months. PBMCs provided the RNA from which the TCR library was made. Patients of an endocrinology department in Xi'an, China, were included. Study-wide findings and caveats: Sample size, which was small, may have reduced accuracy. Blood alone, not thyroid tissue, was studied.

Trimming removed 3 bases at V and 0 bases at J, with 10 bases between. The length of the CDR3 is 14 residues. The germline gives CDR1 SGHDT, CDR2 YYEEEE. TCR beta libraries were built with iRepertoire HTBI primers and Arm-PCR of CDR3 regions. TCRdb passed the multiplex PCR reads through MiXCR, listing each CDR3 protein once. The sample has roughly 500,000 distinct CDR3 sequences; 13% are singletons. This clonotype was observed a handful of times. The antigen is undetermined. This sample also appeared in a second study, on T cells in Graves' hyperthyroidism and ophthalmopathy.

The J gene is TRBJ2-7, the V gene TRBV5-6; no clear D. This receptor was obtained from a man aged 30-40 years with Graves disease. The source material was peripheral blood mononuclear cells (PBMCs), sampled at new diagnosis, from a patient treated with antithyroid drugs. CDR3 sequence (DNA): TGTGCCAGCAGCTCTACGCCGGTCTCCTACGAGCAGTACTTC. As protein: CASSSTPVSYEQYF.